This T cell receptor beta chain stems from a study of blood T cell repertoires in COVID-19. Trimming stripped 8 bases from V and 4 bases from J, with 17 bases between. Germline V gene lookup returns CDR1 LNHDA and CDR2 SQIVND (reference sequence). There are 14 residues in the CDR3. Original handling: Scientists estimated how many nucleated cells there were by amplifying reference gene primers. Only in-frame clones appear in the TCRdb table, and some are missing; sequencing was by immunoSEQ multiplex PCR. V, J and clone size are taken as reported in that table, and D and trimming were inferred from the DNA itself. This sample has 210,000 or so clones, with over 75% found just once.

Source material: peripheral blood. The chain employs TRBV19 and TRBJ1-2, with D perhaps TRBD1 (5 bases). The receptor was derived from a man in his forties with active or convalescent COVID-19. Written as DNA, the CDR3 is TGTGCCAGTTCCCCGGGCAGGGAATCCTATGGCTACACCTTC. Amino acid sequence: CASSPGRESYGYTF.